This T cell receptor (beta chain) was observed in a study of regulatory T cells in long-lasting Graves disease. Documented time point: newly diagnosed GD, antithyroid drugs for less than 3 months. RNA isolated from PBMCs was used to make the TCR library. EDTA tubes received nine milliliters of collected peripheral blood. The sample holds a few counts of this clonotype. Germline assignment: CDR1 SQVTM and CDR2 ANQGSEA. V was pared by 2 bases and J by 3 bases, with 7 bases between. The CDR3 has 12 amino acids. Arm-PCR with iRepertoire HTBI primers amplified the CDR3 regions for these TCR beta libraries. TCRdb re-analysed the multiplex PCR reads in MiXCR, keeping a single row per CDR3 protein. The profile shows approximately 400,000 distinct CDR3 sequences, under 15% of them singletons. The sample was also reused in another study, on T cells in Graves' hyperthyroidism and ophthalmopathy. Turning to that study: Criteria for exclusion of patients were uncontrolled infection, other autoimmune disease, pregnancy or lactation.

The source material was peripheral blood mononuclear cells (PBMCs), sampled at new diagnosis, from a patient treated with antithyroid drugs. The chain joins TRBV29-1 to TRBJ1-1; D is undetermined. The clonotype originates from a young woman with Graves disease. CDR3 residues: CSVEIRDTEAFF. The CDR3 DNA follows: TGCAGCGTTGAAATAAGGGACACTGAAGCTTTCTTT.